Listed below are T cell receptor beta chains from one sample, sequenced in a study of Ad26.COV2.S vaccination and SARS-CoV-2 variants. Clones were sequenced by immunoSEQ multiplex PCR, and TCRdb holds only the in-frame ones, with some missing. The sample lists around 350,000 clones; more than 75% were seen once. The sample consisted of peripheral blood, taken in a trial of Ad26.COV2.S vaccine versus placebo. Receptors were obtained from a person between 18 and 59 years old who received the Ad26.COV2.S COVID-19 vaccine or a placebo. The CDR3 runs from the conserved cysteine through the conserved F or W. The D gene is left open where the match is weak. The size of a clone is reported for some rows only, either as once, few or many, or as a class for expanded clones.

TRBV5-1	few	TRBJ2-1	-	CASSSPTAYNEQFF	TGCGCCAGCAGCTCCCCGACAGCTTACAATGAGCAGTTCTTC
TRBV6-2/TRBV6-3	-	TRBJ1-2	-	CASSDDRANYGYTF	TGTGCCAGCAGTGACGACCGAGCTAACTATGGCTACACCTTC
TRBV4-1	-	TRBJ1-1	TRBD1	CASSLQGGGGTEAFF	TGCGCCAGCAGTCTCCAGGGGGGTGGTGGCACTGAAGCTTTCTTT
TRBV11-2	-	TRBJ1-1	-	CASSLWGGQVTEAFF	TGTGCCAGCAGCCTGTGGGGGGGCCAGGTCACTGAAGCTTTCTTT
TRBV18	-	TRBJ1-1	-	CASSPPPLNTEAFF	TGTGCCAGCTCACCACCGCCTTTGAACACTGAAGCTTTCTTT
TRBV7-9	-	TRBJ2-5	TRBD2	CASSPRGGFETQYF	TGTGCCAGCAGCCCCCGGGGGGGCTTTGAGACCCAGTACTTC
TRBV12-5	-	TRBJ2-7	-	CASGLMTYEQYF	TGTGCTAGTGGTTTGATGACTTACGAGCAGTACTTC
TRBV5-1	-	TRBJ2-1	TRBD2	CASSLGTSGINEQFF	TGCGCCAGCAGCCTGGGGACTAGCGGGATTAATGAGCAGTTCTTC
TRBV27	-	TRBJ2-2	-	CANSAGQFTGELFF	TGTGCCAACAGTGCCGGACAATTCACCGGGGAGCTGTTTTTT
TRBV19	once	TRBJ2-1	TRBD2	CASKFWVAGDQNEQFF	TGTGCCAGTAAGTTCTGGGTAGCGGGAGACCAGAATGAGCAGTTCTTC
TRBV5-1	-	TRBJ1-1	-	CASRPLPGHVYEAFF	TGCGCCAGCAGACCACTCCCGGGACATGTCTATGAAGCTTTCTTT
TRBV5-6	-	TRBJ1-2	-	CASSLAPENYGYTF	TGTGCCAGCAGCTTGGCTCCAGAGAACTATGGCTACACCTTC
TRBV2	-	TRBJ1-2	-	CASSEVYGDYGYTF	TGTGCCAGCAGTGAAGTGTACGGGGACTATGGCTACACCTTC
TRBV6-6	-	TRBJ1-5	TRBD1	CASSSPGTVANQPQHF	TGTGCCAGCAGCTCTCCGGGGACAGTGGCGAATCAGCCCCAGCATTTT
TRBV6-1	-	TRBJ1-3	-	CASSEGVGFSGNTIYF	TGTGCCAGCAGTGAAGGGGTCGGGTTTTCTGGAAACACCATATATTTT
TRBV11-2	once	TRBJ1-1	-	CASESLKGMNTEAFF	TGTGCCAGCGAAAGCCTTAAAGGGATGAACACTGAAGCTTTCTTT